Below are 20 T cell receptor beta chains sequenced from a single sample in a study of OX40 agonist ivuxolimab in advanced cancers. Here immunoSEQ multiplex PCR was the method, and the copy in TCRdb shows in-frame clones only, minus some. Among about 67,000 clones listed, approximately 81% were seen once. Sequencing used CD4+ or CD8+ T cells sorted from blood, obtained in a trial of the OX40 agonist ivuxolimab. The origin of the receptors is an adult with an advanced solid tumor such as melanoma, head and neck, liver or kidney cancer.

This rearrangement joins TRBV7-8 to TRBJ2-2; TRBD2 is a possible D gene (5 bases). CDR3 size: 13 residues. Germline-derived CDR1 and CDR2 are SGHVS and FQNEAQ. The V end lost 0 bases, the J end lost 9 bases, and 8 bases lay between the germline ends. CDR3 in amino acids: CASSLALARELFF. The CDR3 DNA reads TGTGCCAGCAGCTTAGCGCTAGCCAGGGAGCTGTTTTTT.

J is TRBJ1-5 and V is TRBV2, with D possibly TRBD1 on 5 matching bases. Looked up from germline, CDR1 is SNHLY and CDR2 is FYNNEI. V lost 7 bases and J 3 bases, leaving 16 bases between the germline ends. The CDR3 has 15 amino acids. The DNA of the CDR3 is TGTGCCAGCACCCTCGCGGGGGTCTACAATCAGCCCCAGCATTTT. Translation: CASTLAGVYNQPQHF.

This clone was detected only once. This chain uses TRBV5-1 with TRBJ2-3, with D perhaps matching TRBD1 (6 bases). The CDR3 sequence is 14 residues long. Between the trimmed V and J ends, which lost 0 bases and 2 bases, there was a span of 7 bases. Per germline, CDR1 SGHRS and CDR2 YFSETQ. CDR3 sequence reads: CASSLAGDTDTQYF. The CDR3 nucleotides are TGCGCCAGCAGCTTGGCAGGGGACACAGATACGCAGTATTTT.

This rearrangement joins TRBV7-8 to TRBJ2-3, with 9 bases lining up with TRBD1. The CDR3 is 14 amino acids. Germline V gene sequence: CDR1 SGHVS, CDR2 FQNEAQ. V shed 5 bases, J shed 3 bases, and the junction held 3 bases outside the gene matches. CDR3 amino acids: CASSPGQGTDTQYF. The CDR3 nucleotides read TGTGCCAGCAGCCCGGGACAGGGAACAGATACGCAGTATTTT.

This sequence joins TRBV11-3 and TRBJ2-3; D ambiguous. Germline V gives CDR1 SGHNT, CDR2 YENEEA. The CDR3 extends over 14 amino acids. Trimming left V 0 bases short and J 1 base short, with 5 bases between. The CDR3: CASSLDPGTDTQYF. The CDR3, as DNA: TGTGCCAGCAGCTTAGATCCCGGCACAGATACGCAGTATTTT.

The CDR3 here is CASSWIRKNEQFF. The CDR3 DNA follows: TGCGCCAGCAGCTGGATCCGTAAGAATGAGCAGTTCTTC. This chain joins TRBV5-1 and TRBJ2-1; no firm D call. The CDR3 spans 13 residues. V lost 3 bases and J 7 bases, leaving 11 bases between the germline ends. Germline-derived CDR1 and CDR2 are SGHRS and YFSETQ.

The chain recombines TRBV28 with TRBJ2-5; 10 bases fit TRBD1. Germline assignment: CDR1 MDHEN and CDR2 SYDVKM. J lost 3 bases, V lost 6 bases, and 7 bases had no gene match. The CDR3 is 15 residues long. In nucleotides, the CDR3 is TGTGCCAGCAGCCCCCGGACAGGGGGGAAAGAGACCCAGTACTTC. Translating gives CASSPRTGGKETQYF.

The gene calls are TRBV18 and TRBJ2-5; D is uncertain. V lost 1 base to trimming and J lost 6 bases, with 9 bases between them. The V gene's germline CDR1 is KGHSH and CDR2 LQKENI. The CDR3 is 13 residues long. CDR3 bases: TGTGCCAGCTCACCACACCAGCTGAAGACCCAGTACTTC. Translation gives CASSPHQLKTQYF.

This clone was seen repeatedly, ten times or more. The chain links TRBV23-1 to TRBJ2-7, with a weak D call TRBD1 (5 bases). TRBV23-1 is an open reading frame whose function is uncertain. The CDR3 consists of 14 residues. V was pared by 5 bases and J by 6 bases, with 17 bases between. The CDR3 sequence is CASSVQGTRAEQYF. The CDR3 region has the DNA TGCGCCAGCAGTGTCCAGGGCACTCGTGCCGAGCAGTACTTC.

The chain recombines TRBV6-5 with TRBJ2-7; 8 positions agree with TRBD2. The length of the CDR3 is 13 residues. Germline CDR1 is MNHEY and CDR2 is SVGAGI. Trimming removed 6 bases from V and 2 bases from J; junction bases left unmatched: 3. The CDR3 loop reads CASRGSGAYEQYF. The CDR3 DNA reads TGTGCCAGCAGGGGTAGCGGGGCCTACGAGCAGTACTTC.

The chain carries TRBV19 and TRBJ2-1, with 12 bases fitting TRBD2. The germline V gene encodes CDR1 LNHDA and CDR2 SQIVND (reference sequence). The length of the CDR3 is 14 residues. V shed 5 bases, J shed 13 bases, and the junction held 9 bases outside the gene matches. CDR3 nucleotide sequence: TGTGCCAGTAGTCCTCGAGGGACTAGCGGGTCACAGTTCTTC. The encoded protein is CASSPRGTSGSQFF.

The sample holds many counts of this clone. V gene TRBV7-3 combines with J gene TRBJ2-1; 14 bases fit TRBD2. The CDR3 length is 16 residues. Germline assignment: CDR1 SGHTA and CDR2 FQGTGA. Trimming removed 2 bases from V and 8 bases from J; junction bases left unmatched: 5. The CDR3 nucleotides are TGTGCCAGCAGCTTAGAAGGGACTAGCGGGAGACATGAGCAGTTCTTC. Protein sequence: CASSLEGTSGRHEQFF.

CDR3 sequence (DNA): TGCGCCAGCAGCATCGGACTAGCGGGGCGTAGCACAGATACGCAGTATTTT. It specifies CASSIGLAGRSTDTQYF. V usage is TRBV5-1 and J usage is TRBJ2-3; 12 bases are a match to TRBD2. With 4 bases clipped from V and 0 bases from J, the junction kept 6 bases outside the gene matches. The CDR3 loop spans 17 amino acids. CDR1 is SGHRS and CDR2 is YFSETQ in the germline V gene.

The CDR3 nucleotides read TGCGCCAGCAGCCAAGTATGGACAGATACGCAGTATTTT. Its protein is CASSQVWTDTQYF. The chain joins TRBV4-3 to TRBJ2-3; D is ambiguous. CDR1 and CDR2 (germline): LGHNA, YSLEER. Deletions cut 1 base from V and 3 bases from J, with 5 bases between. CDR3 length: 13 residues.

The V call is TRBV11-2, the J call TRBJ2-7; D gene unclear. The V gene lost 4 bases and the J gene lost 3 bases, with 13 bases spanning the gap. The CDR3 length is 14 residues. Germline assignment: CDR1 SGHAT and CDR2 FQNNGV. In DNA form, the CDR3 reads TGTGCCAGCAGCTATCGGCCGGAACACTACGAGCAGTACTTC. It codes for CASSYRPEHYEQYF.

The V call is TRBV5-5, the J call TRBJ2-3; 9 bases line up with TRBD2. V gave up 0 bases and J gave up 4 bases; unmatched junction bases: 6. The CDR3 has 16 residues. Germline CDR1 reads SGHKS; CDR2 reads YYEKEE (reference sequence). In DNA form, the CDR3 reads TGTGCCAGCAGCTTGGGCGTTAGCGGGAGTGCAGATACGCAGTATTTT. Amino acids: CASSLGVSGSADTQYF. Complete variable domain (other parts from reference TRBV5-5 and TRBJ2-3): DAGVTQSPTHLIKTRGQQVTLRCSPISGHKSVSWYQQVLGQGPQFIFQYYEKEERGRGNFPDRFSARQFPNYSSELNVNALLLGDSALYLCASSLGVSGSADTQYFGPGTRLTVL.

The V gene is TRBV5-5, the J gene TRBJ2-1, with a tentative D call TRBD2 (5 bases). The germline gives CDR1 SGHKS, CDR2 YYEKEE (reference sequence). V lost 4 bases and J 2 bases, leaving 7 bases between the germline ends. CDR3 size: 13 residues. The CDR3 nucleotides are TGTGCCAGCAGCCTCGGGACCTACAATGAGCAGTTCTTC. Translating it yields CASSLGTYNEQFF.

This clone was detected only once. The chain combines TRBV7-9 with TRBJ2-2; maybe TRBD1 (6 bases). V was cut by 4 bases and J by 5 bases, with 17 bases left in between. CDR3 size: 16 residues. The V gene's germline CDR1 is SEHNR and CDR2 FQNEAQ (reference sequence). In nucleotides, the CDR3 is TGTGCCAGCAGCTCAGACCGACGAGGGGGAACCGGGGAGCTGTTTTTT. It specifies CASSSDRRGGTGELFF.

The V call is TRBV7-8, the J call TRBJ2-5, with 10 positions matching TRBD1. The CDR3 is 15 residues long. Germline values: CDR1 SGHVS, CDR2 FQNEAQ. J lost 3 bases, V lost 1 base, and 2 bases had no gene match. CDR3: CASSLVGTGEETQYF. The DNA of the CDR3 is TGTGCCAGCAGCTTAGTCGGGACAGGGGAAGAGACCCAGTACTTC.

In this sample, this clone turned up a few times. The chain combines TRBV7-2 with TRBJ2-5; no firm D call. Between the trimmed V and J ends, which lost 3 bases and 4 bases, there was a span of 9 bases. CDR1 and CDR2 from the germline V gene are SGHTA and FQGNSA. The CDR3 covers 13 residues. CDR3 DNA sequence: TGTGCCAGCAGCTTCCGCCCGGGAGAGACCCAGTACTTC. Translation: CASSFRPGETQYF. Drawing the rest from reference TRBV7-2 and TRBJ2-5, the complete variable domain is GAGVSQSPSNKVTEKGKDVELRCDPISGHTALYWYRQSLGQGLEFLIYFQGNSAPDKSGLPSDRFSAERTGGSVSTLTIQRTQQEDSAVYLCASSFRPGETQYFGPGTRLLVL.